This TCR beta chain was sequenced during a study of T-cell memory formation after mild COVID-19. Study observations and caveats: Among contracting clones, CD4+ were mainly CM/EM and CD8+ enriched in EMRA. SARS-CoV-2 specificity was not confirmed for second-wave clones peaking on day 37.

This clonotype was counted many times. The antigen is undetermined. The TCR alpha and TCR beta cDNA libraries, bearing sample barcodes and UMIs, were generated by 5'RACE using constant-segment primers. TCRdb itself ran the 5' RACE reads through MiXCR, one entry per CDR3 protein. The data contain roughly 250,000 distinct CDR3 sequences, around 15% of them seen just once; the ten biggest clones take up around 3.4%. CDR1 is SGHRS and CDR2 is YFSETQ in the germline V gene. V dropped 4 bases and J dropped 0 bases, with 13 bases sitting between them. This CDR3 region has 15 residues. This rearrangement joins TRBV5-1 to TRBJ2-5; D is perhaps TRBD2 (6 bases). Sequenced: PBMCs or a T cell subset sorted from them (not recorded which). The sequence derives from a man in his late teens or twenties who had mild COVID-19 (a few samples of this study predate the infection). Cell type and time point are not known. This CDR3 reads CASSTNRDYQETQYF. The CDR3, as DNA: TGCGCCAGCAGCACTAACCGGGACTACCAAGAGACCCAGTACTTC. Full variable domain (remainder filled in from reference TRBV5-1 and TRBJ2-5): KAGVTQTPRYLIKTRGQQVTLSCSPISGHRSVSWYQQTPGQGLQFLFEYFSETQRNKGNFPGRFSGRQFSNSRSEMNVSTLELGDSALYLCASSTNRDYQETQYFGPGTRLLVL.